Shown below are 2 T cell receptor beta chains from a single sample sequenced in a study of metastatic and nonmetastatic thyroid tumors. Through MiXCR, TCRdb re-clonotyped the PCR reads. Of some 90,000 clones listed, around 9.1% were seen once; the top ten hold roughly 10%. There were no patients who had received any treatment before thyroid surgery. The sequencing sample was made of blood. Every receptor here comes from a female donor with papillary thyroid cancer or a benign thyroid nodule (not recorded which). Some clones in this sample may be carry-over from other donors' samples.

This clone was seen many times. The chain carries TRBV5-1 and TRBJ2-2; 7 bases match TRBD1. The germline V gene encodes CDR1 SGHRS and CDR2 YFSETQ. V was pared by 3 bases and J by 3 bases, with 5 bases of the junction left unmatched. The CDR3 totals 15 residues. The CDR3 sequence: CASSSDRTDTGELFF. The CDR3 DNA reads TGCGCCAGCAGCTCGGACAGGACGGACACCGGGGAGCTGTTTTTT.

The genes are TRBV28 and TRBJ1-5; D remains unclear. Germline values: CDR1 MDHEN, CDR2 SYDVKM. V lost 2 bases to trimming and J lost 6 bases, with 14 bases between them. The length of the CDR3 is 15 residues. CDR3 protein: CASSLPERYGQPQHF. CDR3 nucleotide sequence: TGTGCCAGCAGTTTACCCGAGAGATATGGTCAGCCCCAGCATTTT.